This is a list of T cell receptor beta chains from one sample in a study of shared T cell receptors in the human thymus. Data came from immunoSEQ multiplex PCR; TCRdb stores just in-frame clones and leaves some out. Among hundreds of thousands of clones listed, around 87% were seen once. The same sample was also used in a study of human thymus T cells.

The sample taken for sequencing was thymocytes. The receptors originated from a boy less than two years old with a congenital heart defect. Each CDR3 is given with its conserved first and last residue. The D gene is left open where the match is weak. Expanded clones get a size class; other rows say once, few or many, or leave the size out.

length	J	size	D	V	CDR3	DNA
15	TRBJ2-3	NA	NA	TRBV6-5	CASSYRDRPTDTQYF	TGTGCCAGCAGTTACCGCGACAGACCTACAGATACGCAGTATTTT
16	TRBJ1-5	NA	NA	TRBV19	CASSRETPRGNQPQHF	TGTGCCAGTAGTAGAGAGACACCCAGGGGCAATCAGCCCCAGCATTTT
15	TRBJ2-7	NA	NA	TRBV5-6	CASILDRDTRYEQYF	TGTGCCAGCATCCTGGACCGGGACACAAGGTACGAGCAGTACTTC
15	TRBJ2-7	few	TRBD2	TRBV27	CASSSISGVPYEQYF	TGTGCCAGCAGTTCAATTAGCGGGGTACCCTACGAGCAGTACTTC
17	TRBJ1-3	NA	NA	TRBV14	CASSQDGGAASGNTIYF	TGTGCCAGCAGCCAAGATGGGGGCGCGGCCTCTGGAAACACCATATATTTT
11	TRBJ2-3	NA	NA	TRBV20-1	CSARLADTQYF	TGCAGTGCTAGACTCGCAGATACGCAGTATTTT
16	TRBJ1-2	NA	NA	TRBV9	CASSTRTAPIDDGYTF	TGTGCCAGCAGCACGCGGACTGCTCCCATAGATGATGGCTACACCTTC
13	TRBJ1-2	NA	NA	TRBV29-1	CSNIWTTNYGYTF	TGCAGCAACATATGGACAACCAACTATGGCTACACCTTC
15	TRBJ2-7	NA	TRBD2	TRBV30	CAWSVRGTSSYEQYF	TGTGCCTGGAGTGTACGGGGGACTAGCTCCTACGAGCAGTACTTC
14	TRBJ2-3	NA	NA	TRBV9	CASSARTVTDTQYF	TGTGCCAGCAGCGCCCGGACAGTCACAGATACGCAGTATTTT
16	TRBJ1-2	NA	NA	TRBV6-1	CASSEGWAGRYYGYTF	TGTGCCAGCAGTGAAGGGTGGGCAGGGAGGTACTATGGCTACACCTTC
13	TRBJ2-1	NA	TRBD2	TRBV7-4	CASSLLADNEQFF	TGTGCCAGCAGCTTACTAGCGGACAATGAGCAGTTCTTC
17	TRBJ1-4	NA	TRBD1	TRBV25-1	CASSEYVPTGVREKLFF	TGTGCCAGCAGTGAATACGTACCGACAGGGGTACGAGAAAAACTGTTTTTT
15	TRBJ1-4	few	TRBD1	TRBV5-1	CASSSQTGGSEKLFF	TGCGCCAGCAGCTCACAGACAGGGGGCAGTGAAAAACTGTTTTTT
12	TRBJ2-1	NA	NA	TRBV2	CASRKLFNEQFF	TGTGCCAGCAGAAAACTATTCAATGAGCAGTTCTTC
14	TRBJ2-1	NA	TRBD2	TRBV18	CASSPTGGRNEQFF	TGTGCCAGCTCACCTACGGGAGGGCGCAATGAGCAGTTCTTC
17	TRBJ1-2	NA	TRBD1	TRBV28	CASSFRDRALVSYGYTF	TGTGCCAGCAGTTTTAGGGACAGGGCCCTAGTTTCCTATGGCTACACCTTC
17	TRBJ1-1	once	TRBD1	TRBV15	CAPLYETGGLWNTEAFF	TGTGCCCCCCTCTATGAGACAGGGGGCCTTTGGAACACTGAAGCTTTCTTT
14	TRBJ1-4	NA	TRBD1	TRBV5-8	CASTKTGVGEKLFF	TGTGCCAGCACAAAGACAGGGGTGGGGGAAAAACTGTTTTTT
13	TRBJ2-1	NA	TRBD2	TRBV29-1	CSGSDGLALRGFF	TGCAGCGGCTCGGACGGACTAGCTCTTAGGGGGTTCTTC
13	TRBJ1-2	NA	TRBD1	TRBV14	CASSQGQGNSYTF	TGTGCCAGCAGCCAAGGACAGGGTAACAGCTACACCTTC
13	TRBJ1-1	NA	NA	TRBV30	CAWGTQGNTEAFF	TGTGCCTGGGGTACTCAGGGGAACACTGAAGCTTTCTTT
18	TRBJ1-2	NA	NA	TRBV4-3	CASTLVQVRDTIPRGYTF	TGCGCCAGCACCCTAGTCCAGGTCCGGGACACTATTCCCCGGGGCTACACCTTC
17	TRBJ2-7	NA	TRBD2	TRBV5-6	CASSLVVAGVFSYEQYF	TGTGCCAGCAGCTTGGTGGTAGCGGGAGTGTTCAGCTACGAGCAGTACTTC
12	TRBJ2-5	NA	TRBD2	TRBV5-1	CASSWGGETQYF	TGCGCCAGCAGCTGGGGGGGGGAGACCCAGTACTTC
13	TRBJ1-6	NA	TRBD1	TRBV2	CASKTGAFSPLHF	TGTGCCAGCAAGACAGGGGCTTTTTCACCCCTCCACTTT
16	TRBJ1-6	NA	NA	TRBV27	CASSSRPGANNSPLHF	TGTGCCAGCAGTTCACGCCCGGGAGCAAATAATTCCCCCCTCCACTTT
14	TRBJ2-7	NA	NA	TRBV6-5	CASSARGQTYEQYF	TGTGCCAGCAGTGCGCGGGGACAGACCTACGAGCAGTACTTC
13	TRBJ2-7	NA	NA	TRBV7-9	CASSTLGEREQYF	TGTGCCAGCAGCACCCTTGGGGAGCGCGAGCAGTACTTC
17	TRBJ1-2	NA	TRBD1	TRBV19	CASKPQGASPNNYGYTF	TGTGCCAGTAAACCCCAGGGGGCGTCCCCCAATAACTATGGCTACACCTTC
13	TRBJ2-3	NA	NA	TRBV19	CASRTPSLDTQYF	TGTGCCAGTAGAACCCCTAGTTTAGATACGCAGTATTTT
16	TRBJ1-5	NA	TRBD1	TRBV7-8	CASSLAGQGHNQPQHF	TGTGCCAGCAGCCTAGCAGGACAGGGCCATAATCAGCCCCAGCATTTT
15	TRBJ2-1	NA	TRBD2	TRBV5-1	CASSPPAGGHNEQFF	TGCGCCAGCAGCCCCCCAGCGGGGGGCCACAATGAGCAGTTCTTC
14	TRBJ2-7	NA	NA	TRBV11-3	CASSSELPPYEQYF	TGTGCCAGCAGCTCAGAACTCCCCCCCTACGAGCAGTACTTC
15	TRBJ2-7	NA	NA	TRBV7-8	CASSSQWAGAGEQYF	TGTGCCAGCAGCTCACAATGGGCGGGTGCGGGCGAGCAGTACTTC
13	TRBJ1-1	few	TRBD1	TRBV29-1	CSDQRQGRTEAFF	TGCAGCGACCAAAGACAGGGACGGACTGAAGCTTTCTTT
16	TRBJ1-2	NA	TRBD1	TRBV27	CASSSIRTGRNYGYTF	TGTGCCAGCAGTTCTATTCGGACAGGGCGCAACTATGGCTACACCTTC
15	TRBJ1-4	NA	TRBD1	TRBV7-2	CASSNRQGVNEKLFF	TGTGCCAGCAGCAATCGACAGGGGGTTAATGAAAAACTGTTTTTT
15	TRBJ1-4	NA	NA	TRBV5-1	CASSRMGGPNEKLFF	TGCGCCAGCAGCCGCATGGGAGGGCCTAATGAAAAACTGTTTTTT
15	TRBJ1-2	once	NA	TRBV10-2	CASSGRVEAGYGYTF	TGCGCCAGCAGTGGAAGGGTCGAGGCGGGCTATGGCTACACCTTC
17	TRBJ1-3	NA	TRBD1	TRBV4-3	CASSQDPGGESGNTIYF	TGCGCCAGCAGCCAAGATCCAGGGGGCGAGTCTGGAAACACCATATATTTT
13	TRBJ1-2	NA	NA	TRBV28	CASSTGLGYGYTF	TGTGCCAGCAGTACGGGACTGGGCTATGGCTACACCTTC
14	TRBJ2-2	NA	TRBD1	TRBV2	CASQTQGATGELFF	TGTGCCAGCCAGACCCAGGGGGCTACCGGGGAGCTGTTTTTT
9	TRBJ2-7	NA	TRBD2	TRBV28	CASGTSRYF	TGTGCCAGCGGGACTAGCCGATACTTC
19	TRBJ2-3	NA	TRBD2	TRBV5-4	CASSLAGLAGGPRSDTQYF	TGTGCCAGCAGCTTGGCGGGACTAGCGGGAGGGCCGAGGTCAGATACGCAGTATTTT
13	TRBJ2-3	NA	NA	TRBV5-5	CASSFIRGHTQYF	TGTGCCAGCAGCTTCATCAGGGGACATACGCAGTATTTT
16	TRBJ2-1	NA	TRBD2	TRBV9	CASSVSPAGGSNEQFF	TGTGCCAGCAGCGTAAGTCCGGCGGGAGGGAGCAATGAGCAGTTCTTC
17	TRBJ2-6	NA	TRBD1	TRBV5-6	CASSSGQGVSGANVLTF	TGTGCCAGCAGCTCGGGACAGGGTGTCTCTGGGGCCAACGTCCTGACTTTC
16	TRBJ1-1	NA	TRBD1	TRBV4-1	CASSQDLRGRSTEAFF	TGCGCCAGCAGCCAGGATCTCAGGGGGCGCAGCACTGAAGCTTTCTTT
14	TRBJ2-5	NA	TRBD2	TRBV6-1	CASSEARGAETQYF	TGTGCCAGCAGTGAAGCGCGGGGGGCGGAGACCCAGTACTTC
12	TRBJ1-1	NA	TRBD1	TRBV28	CASSSDRAKAFF	TGTGCCAGCAGTTCGGACAGGGCTAAAGCTTTCTTT
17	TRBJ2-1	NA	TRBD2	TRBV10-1	CASSATSGRAGYNEQFF	TGCGCCAGCAGTGCGACTAGCGGGAGGGCCGGCTACAATGAGCAGTTCTTC
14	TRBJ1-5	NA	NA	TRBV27	CASRIRGGNQPQHF	TGTGCCAGCAGGATTCGGGGGGGCAATCAGCCCCAGCATTTT
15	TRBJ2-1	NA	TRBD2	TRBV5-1	CASSNLAGPYNEQFF	TGCGCCAGCAGCAACCTAGCGGGACCTTACAATGAGCAGTTCTTC
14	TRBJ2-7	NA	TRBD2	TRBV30	CAWSVRGLTYEQYF	TGTGCCTGGAGTGTGAGGGGACTAACCTACGAGCAGTACTTC
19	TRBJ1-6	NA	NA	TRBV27	CASSSPLGYGEAYNSPLHF	TGTGCCAGCAGTTCCCCCCTGGGGTACGGGGAAGCCTATAATTCACCCCTCCACTTT
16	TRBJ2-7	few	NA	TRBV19	CASSITGGTVTYEQYF	TGTGCCAGTAGTATAACTGGGGGGACAGTGACCTACGAGCAGTACTTC
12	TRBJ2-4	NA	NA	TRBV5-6	CARQRGGNIQYF	TGTGCCAGGCAAAGAGGGGGAAACATTCAGTACTTC
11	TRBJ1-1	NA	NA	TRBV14	CASSQGQEAFF	TGTGCCAGCAGCCAGGGCCAAGAAGCTTTCTTT
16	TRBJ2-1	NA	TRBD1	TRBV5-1	CASSLARDRDYNEQFF	TGCGCCAGCAGCTTGGCGCGGGACAGGGACTACAATGAGCAGTTCTTC